Below are 18 T cell receptor beta chains sequenced from a single sample in a study of blood T cells in healthy people across ages. The authors ran a second PCR of roughly 6 to 12 cycles using a sample-barcoded 5' primer and a J-beta primer mix. MiXCR was run by TCRdb on the 5' RACE reads, yielding one entry per CDR3 protein. The table records 1.5 million to 2 million distinct CDR3 sequences, 30% to 35% of them present only once. The sample comprised blood. The origin of the receptors is a woman younger than 45 in good health.

This clonotype was recorded a few times. CDR3 in amino acids: CASSPGQGRATNEKLFF. CDR3 nucleotide sequence: TGCGCCAGCAGCCCGGGACAGGGACGGGCAACTAATGAAAAACTGTTTTTT. The chain recombines TRBV4-1 with TRBJ1-4; 9 bases align to TRBD1. V trimming: 4 bases; J trimming: 0 bases; junction bases outside the gene matches: 6. The CDR3 consists of 17 residues. The germline gives CDR1 MGHRA, CDR2 YSYEKL.

Concerning this clonotype: A read error may be the cause here, since a much bigger clone is one base away. This chain joins TRBV12-3 or TRBV12-4 and TRBJ2-3; 10 bases agree with TRBD2. This CDR3 has 16 residues. With 6 bases clipped from V and 4 bases from J, the junction kept 10 bases outside the gene matches. CDR3 sequence reads: CASRRTSGVPADTQYF. The CDR3 DNA reads as TGTGCCAGCAGGCGCACTAGCGGGGTCCCCGCAGATACGCAGTATTTT.

The sample holds a few counts of this clonotype. The rearrangement uses TRBV7-9 and TRBJ2-7; D might be TRBD1 (5 bases). Deletions cut 1 base from V and 2 bases from J, with 12 bases between. Germline V gene lookup returns CDR1 SEHNR and CDR2 FQNEAQ (reference sequence). The CDR3 contains 15 residues. The CDR3 bases are TGTGCCAGCAGCTTAGGATGGACAAGAACCTACGAGCAGTACTTC. It yields the protein CASSLGWTRTYEQYF.

The chain employs TRBV6-2 or TRBV6-3 and TRBJ2-7; tentative D call: TRBD1 (6 bases). This CDR3 is 14 amino acids long. CDR1 MNHEY and CDR2 SVGEGT come from the germline V gene. V dropped 7 bases and J dropped 2 bases, with 15 bases sitting between them. The CDR3 DNA is TGTGCCAGCACCTACATAGCAGGGGCCTACGAGCAGTACTTC. This codes for CASTYIAGAYEQYF.

The V gene is TRBV7-2, the J gene TRBJ2-1; 9 positions match TRBD2. Germline CDR1 reads SGHTA; CDR2 reads FQGNSA. This CDR3 spans 16 amino acids. J lost 10 bases, V lost 1 base, and 11 bases had no gene match. CDR3 in amino acids: CASSLGAAGGPGEQFF. In DNA, the CDR3 is TGTGCCAGCAGCTTAGGAGCTGCGGGGGGGCCGGGGGAGCAGTTCTTC. Full variable domain (remainder filled in from reference TRBV7-2 and TRBJ2-1): GAGVSQSPSNKVTEKGKDVELRCDPISGHTALYWYRQSLGQGLEFLIYFQGNSAPDKSGLPSDRFSAERTGGSVSTLTIQRTQQEDSAVYLCASSLGAAGGPGEQFFGPGTRLTVL.

This chain uses TRBV6-6 with TRBJ1-2; D ambiguous. Trimming took 6 bases from V and 4 from J, leaving 12 bases between them. The germline V gene encodes CDR1 MNHNY and CDR2 SVGAGI (reference sequence). The CDR3 consists of 13 residues. This CDR3 is CASSLDNLYGYTF. The CDR3 bases are TGTGCCAGCAGCCTCGACAACCTCTATGGCTACACCTTC.

The rearrangement uses TRBV20-1 and TRBJ2-5; 9 bases align to TRBD2. CDR1 is DFQATT and CDR2 is SNEGSKA in the germline V gene (reference sequence). This CDR3 is built from 17 residues. V shed 2 bases and J 4 bases; nucleotides not matched to a gene: 14. The CDR3 DNA sequence: TGCAGTGCTAGACCTTTGGTTAGCGGGAGAGGAGGAGAGACCCAGTACTTC. As protein: CSARPLVSGRGGETQYF.

This clonotype was detected ten times or more. The genes are TRBV12-3 or TRBV12-4 and TRBJ2-1; D is undetermined. This CDR3 is built from 13 residues. The ends were cut back, 1 base at V and 10 bases at J, with 11 bases in the middle. As DNA, the CDR3 is TGTGCCAGCAGTTTAGGTCGGCACCTCGAGCAGTTCTTC. It encodes CASSLGRHLEQFF.

The V and J genes are TRBV21-1 and TRBJ2-7; the table calls TRBD1, which could not be checked here. TRBV21-1 is a pseudogene segment. The CDR3 length is 17 residues. CDR3 coding DNA: TGTGCCAGCAGCAACCCACCCGGTCGGGACAACTTCTACGAGCAGTACTTC. The encoded protein is CASSNPPGRDNFYEQYF.

The rearrangement uses TRBV20-1 and TRBJ1-1; D is ambiguous. The CDR3 sequence is 13 residues long. Germline-derived CDR1 and CDR2 are DFQATT and SNEGSKA (reference sequence). The CDR3 DNA reads as TGCAGCCACGAGAGGCGGGCGGGAACTGAAGCTTTCTTT. This translates into CSHERRAGTEAFF.

This clonotype was recorded at least ten times. This chain connects TRBV5-6 to TRBJ2-6, with D uncertain. Germline loops: CDR1 SGHDT, CDR2 YYEEEE. The V gene lost 6 bases and the J gene lost 4 bases, with 11 bases spanning the gap. The CDR3 runs to 14 residues. The CDR3 is CASNHRTGANVLTF. The CDR3 DNA sequence: TGTGCCAGCAACCACCGGACCGGGGCCAACGTCCTGACTTTC.

The sample holds a few counts of this clonotype. The rearrangement joins TRBV29-1 to TRBJ1-1; D ambiguous. Trimming cost V 3 bases and J 0 bases, with 5 bases left between them. The CDR3 extends over 12 amino acids. Germline V gene data show CDR1 as SQVTM and CDR2 as ANQGSEA. The CDR3 region is CSVDSVNTEAFF. In DNA form, the CDR3 reads TGCAGCGTTGACTCCGTGAACACTGAAGCTTTCTTT.

The table lists this clonotype with a few counts. The chain is built from TRBV5-5 and TRBJ2-7, with 10 positions matching TRBD1. The CDR3 sequence is 17 residues long. CDR1 is SGHKS and CDR2 is YYEKEE in the germline V gene (reference sequence). The V segment lost 0 bases and the J segment 4 bases; nucleotides outside the gene matches: 10. The CDR3 loop reads CASSLGGPGQGSYEQYF. CDR3 sequence (DNA): TGTGCCAGCAGCTTGGGGGGCCCGGGACAGGGGAGTTACGAGCAGTACTTC.

The chain has TRBV6-1 and TRBJ2-3; D is uncertain. Germline V lookup: CDR1 MNHNS, CDR2 SASEGT. This CDR3 is 15 amino acids long. The V gene lost 6 bases and the J gene lost 3 bases, with 16 bases spanning the gap. The CDR3 DNA is TGTGCCAGCAGCGTCACGACACACCGGACAGATACGCAGTATTTT. Translated, it gives CASSVTTHRTDTQYF.

The chain is built from TRBV7-3 and TRBJ2-5; TRBD2 matches at 9 bases. V shed 5 bases and J 6 bases; nucleotides not matched to a gene: 10. Germline assignment: CDR1 SGHTA and CDR2 FQGTGA. CDR3 size: 15 residues. CDR3 coding DNA: TGTGCCAGCAGCGAAGATGCGGGAGGGACTAAGACCCAGTACTTC. It encodes CASSEDAGGTKTQYF.

V usage is TRBV3-1 and J usage is TRBJ1-2; no reliable D call. The germline CDR1 and CDR2 sequences are LGHDT and YNNKEL (reference sequence). The CDR3 runs to 14 residues. V was pared by 5 bases and J by 4 bases, with 14 bases between. CDR3 coding DNA: TGTGCCAGCAGCGGTTCGACAAACCTCTATGGCTACACCTTC. The encoded protein is CASSGSTNLYGYTF.

V gene TRBV6-5 combines with J gene TRBJ1-1, with unresolved D. CDR3 size: 13 residues. The germline V and J ends were trimmed by 6 bases and 8 bases, with 16 bases remaining between them. Germline V gene lookup returns CDR1 MNHEY and CDR2 SVGAGI. CDR3 region: CASSHPERQEAFF. CDR3 bases: TGTGCCAGCAGCCACCCGGAGAGGCAAGAAGCTTTCTTT.

Notes on this clonotype: Being one base from a much bigger clone, this may be a read error. V usage is TRBV4-2 and J usage is TRBJ2-7; D perhaps matches TRBD2 (5 bases). Germline CDR1 reads LGHNA; CDR2 reads YNFKEQ. The CDR3 loop spans 15 amino acids. The V and J ends lost 1 base and 2 bases respectively, with 12 bases between them. The CDR3 sequence is CASSQGWEMPYEQYF. The CDR3 region has the DNA TGTGCCAGCAGCCAAGGGTGGGAGATGCCCTACGAGCAGTACTTC.